This T cell receptor beta chain was captured by sequencing in a study of T cell changes during pregnancy in multiple sclerosis. This CDR3 has 13 residues. The germline V gene has CDR1 SEHNR and CDR2 FQNEAQ (reference sequence). V shed 2 bases and J 8 bases; nucleotides not matched to a gene: 3. The table came from immunoSEQ multiplex PCR; TCRdb's copy has only in-frame clones and leaves some out. This table has tens of thousands of clones, approximately 94% appearing once. The sequencing here drew on CD8+ T cells from peripheral blood mononuclear cells, taken before pregnancy. This TCR derives from a female donor with multiple sclerosis, enrolled in a pregnancy study. The genes are TRBV7-9 and TRBJ2-4; TRBD2 matches 7 bases. As DNA, the CDR3 is TGTGCCAGCAGCTTACTAGGGAGGGACATTCAGTACTTC. Its protein is CASSLLGRDIQYF.